This TCR beta chain was identified in a study of T-cell reconstitution after alpha-beta-depleted transplantation in children. Ten or more counts support this clonotype. Construction of the TCRbeta library involved unique molecular identifiers. TCRdb re-called the PCR reads with MiXCR, one entry per CDR3 protein. Here the sample spans 500,000 to 600,000 distinct CDR3 sequences, 30% to 35% being singletons. The CDR3 sequence is 11 residues long. Trimming took off 1 base at V and 7 bases at J, with 4 bases between the two ends. Sequences were derived from PBMCs from the stem cell graft donor, sampled from the stem cell graft. The clonotype comes from a human donor who donated a stem cell graft to a child with aplastic anemia. The chain is built from TRBV12-3 or TRBV12-4 and TRBJ1-1; D remains unclear. The CDR3 bases are TGTGCCAGCAGTTTAGGGGGTGAAGCTTTCTTT. It is translated as CASSLGGEAFF.